Listed here are 18 T cell receptor beta chains from one sample, sequenced in a study of shared clonotypes between healthy human individuals. Repertoires were generated with immunoSEQ multiplex PCR, while TCRdb's copy carries only in-frame clones and drops some. The data contain some 1,100,000 clones, around 82% of them singletons. Sequences were obtained from memory CD4+ T cells from PBMCs. Subset noted: CD45RA-negative fraction. Receptor source: a man aged 18 to 29 in good health. Some clones in this sample may be carry-over from other donors' samples.

V and J are TRBV4-2 and TRBJ2-7; 9 bases are shared with TRBD2. This CDR3 region has 17 residues. The J segment lost 0 bases and the V segment lost 4 bases, leaving 10 bases of the junction unmatched. Germline CDR1 is LGHNA and CDR2 is YNFKEQ. The CDR3 DNA reads as TGTGCCAGCAGCCTAACGATACCTAGCGGGACCTCCTACGAGCAGTACTTC. Encoded protein: CASSLTIPSGTSYEQYF.

The CDR3 loop is CASSSQKILAGDLVPYNEQFF. The CDR3 DNA follows: TGCGCCAGCAGCTCGCAGAAAATACTAGCGGGAGATCTCGTACCCTACAATGAGCAGTTCTTC. The V call is TRBV5-1, the J call TRBJ2-1; 11 bases are a match to TRBD2. The CDR3 runs 21 residues. Trimming at V came to 3 bases and at J to 2 bases, leaving 19 bases not matched to a gene. Germline V lookup: CDR1 SGHRS, CDR2 YFSETQ.

This chain joins TRBV2 and TRBJ2-7; D gene unclear. The CDR3 spans 13 residues. CDR1 SNHLY and CDR2 FYNNEI come from the germline V gene. Trimming removed 4 bases at V and 3 bases at J, with 10 bases between. This chain's CDR3 is CASSVPLNYEQYF. The CDR3 nucleotides read TGTGCCAGCAGTGTCCCCTTAAACTACGAGCAGTACTTC.

The sample holds a few counts of this clone. This chain links TRBV5-4 with TRBJ2-7, with 10 positions matching TRBD2. Trimming removed 0 bases from V and 3 bases from J; junction bases left unmatched: 0. This CDR3 spans 14 amino acids. Per germline, CDR1 SGHNT and CDR2 YYREEE (reference sequence). The CDR3 DNA is TGTGCCAGCAGCTTGGGGACTAGCGGCTACGAGCAGTACTTC. It specifies CASSLGTSGYEQYF.

The count of this clone is one. The chain has TRBV2 and TRBJ2-2; possibly TRBD1 for D (7 bases). Between the trimmed V and J ends, which lost 8 bases and 5 bases, there was a span of 15 bases. From germline, CDR1 is SNHLY and CDR2 FYNNEI. CDR3 length: 14 residues. CDR3 sequence (DNA): TGTGCCAGCCGGGGGACAGATCGTACCGGGGAGCTGTTTTTT. Its translation: CASRGTDRTGELFF.

The gene calls are TRBV28 and TRBJ2-4; TRBD2 aligns across 7 bases. Germline trimming cut 7 bases from V and 7 bases from J; bases unmatched to any gene: 10. Germline CDR1 is MDHEN and CDR2 is SYDVKM. The CDR3 sequence is 14 residues long. The CDR3 here is CASIQSGVSNIQYF. The CDR3 DNA sequence: TGTGCCAGCATTCAAAGCGGGGTATCCAACATTCAGTACTTC.

The V call is TRBV14, the J call TRBJ2-1; the D call may be TRBD1 or TRBD2 (7 bases each). Germline values: CDR1 SGHDN, CDR2 FVKESK. The V end was cut by 1 base, the J end by 2 bases, with 12 bases between. The CDR3 runs to 16 residues. CDR3 nucleotides: TGTGCCAGCAGCCAAGGGGGGGGACAGCCCTACAATGAGCAGTTCTTC. It specifies CASSQGGGQPYNEQFF.

The J gene is TRBJ2-7, the V gene TRBV29-1; 10 positions agree with TRBD1. V was pared by 7 bases and J by 2 bases, with 8 bases of the junction left unmatched. This CDR3 is built from 14 residues. Germline values: CDR1 SQVTM, CDR2 ANQGSEA. CDR3 coding DNA: TGCAGCGCAACAAGACAGGGGGCTGCCTACGAGCAGTACTTC. Its protein is CSATRQGAAYEQYF.

In its sample, this clone was seen once. V usage is TRBV15 and J usage is TRBJ2-3; D is possibly TRBD2 (6 bases). V lost 1 base and J lost 3, with 11 bases in between. Looked up from germline, CDR1 is LNHNV and CDR2 is YYDKDF (reference sequence). CDR3 size: 15 residues. The CDR3 region is CATSRVRAGTDTQYF. CDR3 coding DNA: TGTGCCACCAGCAGAGTCAGGGCGGGAACAGATACGCAGTATTTT.

A word on this clone: Relative to the germline gene, one junction end is altered; a read error may explain this. The rearrangement joins TRBV5-1 to TRBJ1-2; D perhaps matches TRBD1 (5 bases). The CDR3 has 12 residues. Germline assignment: CDR1 SGHRS and CDR2 YFSETQ. CDR3 sequence (DNA): TGCGCCACCGGGGACGGCCCCTATGGCCACACCTTC. This sequence encodes CATGDGPYGHTF.

The genes are TRBV5-1 and TRBJ2-7; 8 nucleotides align to TRBD1. Germline assignment: CDR1 SGHRS and CDR2 YFSETQ. The CDR3 consists of 15 residues. With V trimmed by 3 bases and J by 6 bases, 11 bases remained unmatched. CDR3 region: CASSSLSSDRGEQYF. CDR3 sequence (DNA): TGCGCCAGCAGCTCCCTATCAAGCGACAGGGGCGAGCAGTACTTC.

J is TRBJ2-5 and V is TRBV5-1; weak D call: TRBD2 (5 bases). V was cut by 6 bases and J by 2 bases, with 11 bases left in between. The CDR3 spans 13 residues. The germline V gene encodes CDR1 SGHRS and CDR2 YFSETQ. The CDR3 protein is CASNPGDQETQYF. The CDR3 DNA reads as TGCGCCAGCAATCCCGGGGATCAAGAGACCCAGTACTTC. Supplemented by reference TRBV5-1 and TRBJ2-5, the full variable domain reads KAGVTQTPRYLIKTRGQQVTLSCSPISGHRSVSWYQQTPGQGLQFLFEYFSETQRNKGNFPGRFSGRQFSNSRSEMNVSTLELGDSALYLCASNPGDQETQYFGPGTRLLVL.

The CDR3 bases are TGCGCCAGCAGCCAAGATGGGATTAGCACGTTCTACGAGCAGTACTTC. Its protein is CASSQDGISTFYEQYF. This rearrangement joins TRBV4-3 to TRBJ2-5, with D unresolved. The DNA end is a closer match to TRBJ2-7, so the J assignment may be wrong. Germline V gene data show CDR1 as LGHNA and CDR2 as YSLEER. There are 16 residues in the CDR3.

The chain carries TRBV19 and TRBJ1-4; D is ambiguous. The germline V gene has CDR1 LNHDA and CDR2 SQIVND (reference sequence). V dropped 5 bases and J dropped 8 bases, with 15 bases sitting between them. This CDR3 has 14 residues. CDR3 in amino acids: CASSAASKGEKLFF. In nucleotides, the CDR3 is TGTGCCAGTAGTGCTGCTTCTAAAGGGGAAAAACTGTTTTTT.

The V gene is TRBV5-4, the J gene TRBJ1-1; D gene unclear. Between the trimmed V and J ends, which lost 4 bases and 2 bases, there was a span of 15 bases. The CDR3 length is 15 residues. The germline V gene encodes CDR1 SGHNT and CDR2 YYREEE (reference sequence). CDR3 amino acids: CASSQPVGRNTEAFF. Here the CDR3 DNA reads TGTGCCAGCAGCCAACCGGTAGGAAGAAACACTGAAGCTTTCTTT.

As to this clone: The same CDR3 can be traced to other DNA sequences in this sample. The chain recombines TRBV5-1 with TRBJ2-2; no clear D. V lost 1 base and J 4 bases, leaving 5 bases between the germline ends. The germline CDR1 and CDR2 sequences are SGHRS and YFSETQ. The CDR3 contains 13 residues. The CDR3 nucleotides are TGCGCCAGCAGCTTGATGGGCACCGGGGAGCTGTTTTTT. This sequence encodes CASSLMGTGELFF.

The chain has TRBV7-2 and TRBJ1-5; D unclear. The CDR3 contains 13 residues. Trimming took off 1 base at V and 6 bases at J, with 7 bases between the two ends. Germline CDR1 is SGHTA and CDR2 is FQGNSA. CDR3 nucleotides: TGTGCCAGCAGCTTAGGGAACGGTCAGCCCCAGCATTTT. Residues: CASSLGNGQPQHF.

The J gene is TRBJ2-7, the V gene TRBV28; D may be TRBD1 (6 bases). The V gene lost 7 bases and the J gene lost 1 base, with 14 bases spanning the gap. Germline loops: CDR1 MDHEN, CDR2 SYDVKM. The CDR3 contains 14 residues. This CDR3 reads CASKGQIGSYEQYF. CDR3 DNA sequence: TGTGCCAGCAAGGGACAAATTGGTTCCTACGAGCAGTACTTC.